The 28 T cell receptor beta chains below were found in one sample sequenced in a study of OX40 agonist ivuxolimab in advanced cancers. Only in-frame clones appear in the TCRdb table, and some are missing; sequencing was by immunoSEQ multiplex PCR. The sample holds about 64,000 clones, 82% seen once. Sample: CD4+ or CD8+ T cells sorted from blood, taken in a trial of the OX40 agonist ivuxolimab. The receptors derive from an adult with an advanced solid tumor such as melanoma, head and neck, liver or kidney cancer.

The chain's CDR3 is CASSLEGDYGYTF. The CDR3, as DNA: TGCGCCAGCAGCTTGGAGGGGGACTATGGCTACACCTTC. This chain links TRBV5-1 with TRBJ1-2; possible D gene TRBD1, 6 bases. The CDR3 has 13 residues. V gave up 0 bases and J gave up 3 bases, with 6 bases separating them. From germline, CDR1 is SGHRS and CDR2 YFSETQ. The full variable domain, completed using reference TRBV5-1 and TRBJ1-2, is KAGVTQTPRYLIKTRGQQVTLSCSPISGHRSVSWYQQTPGQGLQFLFEYFSETQRNKGNFPGRFSGRQFSNSRSEMNVSTLELGDSALYLCASSLEGDYGYTFGSGTRLTVV.

The chain employs TRBV7-3 and TRBJ2-1; the match to TRBD2 covers 11 bases. The germline CDR1 and CDR2 sequences are SGHTA and FQGTGA. J gave up 6 bases and V 0 bases, and 1 base lay outside the gene matches. This CDR3 comprises 15 residues. The CDR3 spells CASSLTGTSGNEQFF. CDR3 sequence (DNA): TGTGCCAGCAGCTTAACGGGGACTAGCGGCAATGAGCAGTTCTTC.

The chain uses TRBV7-7 and TRBJ2-5, with 8 bases aligning to TRBD1. V gave up 5 bases and J gave up 4 bases; unmatched junction bases: 15. Germline V gene sequence: CDR1 SSHAT, CDR2 FNYEAQ (reference sequence). CDR3 length equals 17 residues. The CDR3 nucleotides read TGTGCCAGCAGCCTCTCAACCGGGACAGGTCCCGGAGAGACCCAGTACTTC. This codes for CASSLSTGTGPGETQYF.

This chain links TRBV5-1 with TRBJ2-1; weak D call: TRBD1 (6 bases). V was trimmed by 4 bases and J by 6 bases, leaving 17 bases between them. This CDR3 has 15 residues. From germline, CDR1 is SGHRS and CDR2 YFSETQ. CDR3 sequence: CASSLHLRGGNEQFF. CDR3 sequence (DNA): TGCGCCAGCAGCCTTCACCTCAGGGGCGGCAATGAGCAGTTCTTC.

The chain uses TRBV10-3 and TRBJ2-3, with D perhaps TRBD1 (6 bases). Germline CDR1 and CDR2: ENHRY and SYGVKD. The CDR3 contains 13 residues. V lost 3 bases, J lost 3 bases, and 7 bases lay in between. The CDR3 spells CAISDRGTDTQYF. In DNA form, the CDR3 reads TGTGCCATCAGTGACAGGGGAACAGATACGCAGTATTTT.

This clone was observed once. For the CDR3, the DNA is TGTGCCAGTAGTATTCAGACGATGATGGGAGATTTAGCCAAAAACATTCAGTACTTC. Translating gives CASSIQTMMGDLAKNIQYF. The rearrangement joins TRBV19 to TRBJ2-4; D is perhaps TRBD2 (5 bases). Trimming took off 3 bases at V and 0 bases at J, with 21 bases between the two ends. Germline assignment: CDR1 LNHDA and CDR2 SQIVND (reference sequence). The CDR3 loop spans 19 amino acids.

The rearrangement uses TRBV19 and TRBJ1-1, with 7 bases that match TRBD1. In germline, CDR1 is LNHDA, CDR2 SQIVND (reference sequence). V was clipped by 7 bases and J by 0 bases; unmatched bases: 11. The CDR3 has 16 residues. The CDR3 reads CASKGVTGPLNTEAFF. The CDR3, as DNA: TGTGCCAGTAAGGGAGTGACAGGGCCATTGAACACTGAAGCTTTCTTT. Supplemented by reference TRBV19 and TRBJ1-1, the full variable domain reads DGGITQSPKYLFRKEGQNVTLSCEQNLNHDAMYWYRQDPGQGLRLIYYSQIVNDFQKGDIAEGYSVSREKKESFPLTVTSAQKNPTAFYLCASKGVTGPLNTEAFFGQGTRLTVV.

V gene TRBV5-1 combines with J gene TRBJ2-6; the match to TRBD1 covers 7 bases. The CDR3 is 19 residues long. Trimming took 2 bases from V and 0 from J; bases not matched to a gene: 11. Germline loops: CDR1 SGHRS, CDR2 YFSETQ. The CDR3 DNA sequence: TGCGCCAGCAGCTTTTCCTGGACAGGCCCTAACTCTGGGGCCAACGTCCTGACTTTC. Translation: CASSFSWTGPNSGANVLTF.

The V call is TRBV9, the J call TRBJ1-2; TRBD1 might be the D (5 bases). V dropped 0 bases and J dropped 3 bases, with 12 bases sitting between them. From germline, CDR1 is SGDLS and CDR2 YYNGEE. This CDR3 is built from 15 residues. The CDR3 protein is CASSVDPRGDYGYTF. The CDR3 DNA reads as TGTGCCAGCAGCGTAGACCCCCGGGGCGACTATGGCTACACCTTC.

J is TRBJ2-5 and V is TRBV9, with 8 bases that match TRBD2. The CDR3 is 15 residues long. The germline V gene has CDR1 SGDLS and CDR2 YYNGEE. V was pared by 0 bases and J by 1 base, with 2 bases of the junction left unmatched. CDR3 in amino acids: CASSVGTSSQETQYF. The CDR3 DNA reads TGTGCCAGCAGCGTAGGGACTAGCTCCCAAGAGACCCAGTACTTC.

In this sample, this clone turned up once. The V call is TRBV5-1, the J call TRBJ2-3, with 8 bases lining up with TRBD1. Germline V CDR1 and CDR2: SGHRS, YFSETQ. J gave up 0 bases and V 4 bases, and 1 base lay outside the gene matches. CDR3 length: 14 amino acids. CDR3 region: CASSGQGSTDTQYF. DNA of the CDR3: TGCGCCAGCAGCGGACAGGGAAGCACAGATACGCAGTATTTT.

V and J are TRBV7-9 and TRBJ2-2, with 8 bases matching TRBD1. The CDR3 has 16 amino acids. V lost 7 bases and J lost 2; bases outside the gene matches: 9. Germline V lookup: CDR1 SEHNR, CDR2 FQNEAQ (reference sequence). The CDR3 region has the DNA TGTGCCAGCACCGTCTACGGACAGGGAAACACCGGGGAGCTGTTTTTT. It specifies CASTVYGQGNTGELFF.

The rearrangement links TRBV28 to TRBJ1-2; D not certain. This CDR3 region has 13 residues. V was clipped by 7 bases and J by 0 bases, with 9 bases between them. Germline CDR1 MDHEN, CDR2 SYDVKM. As DNA, the CDR3 is TGTGCCAGCACTACGGTAGCTAACTATGGCTACACCTTC. Translated: CASTTVANYGYTF.

The genes are TRBV2 and TRBJ2-3; 10 nucleotides align to TRBD2. V trimming: 3 bases; J trimming: 3 bases; junction bases outside the gene matches: 9. Germline CDR1 SNHLY, CDR2 FYNNEI. CDR3 size: 17 residues. CDR3 residues: CASSEGASGRGTDTQYF. The CDR3 DNA reads TGTGCCAGCAGTGAGGGGGCTAGCGGGAGAGGGACAGATACGCAGTATTTT.

The chain is built from TRBV6-4 and TRBJ1-1; 9 bases map to TRBD1. Germline V gene sequence: CDR1 MRHNA, CDR2 SNTAGT. The junction had 8 bases not matched to a gene; V was cut back by 6 bases and J by 6 bases. This CDR3 has 14 residues. DNA for the CDR3: TGTGCCAGCAGCCCGGGACAGGGCAATTCTGAAGCTTTCTTT. Translation gives CASSPGQGNSEAFF.

This chain joins TRBV15 and TRBJ2-2, with 7 bases lining up with TRBD1. V shed 1 base, J shed 6 bases, and the junction held 8 bases outside the gene matches. From germline, CDR1 is LNHNV and CDR2 YYDKDF (reference sequence). CDR3 length: 16 amino acids. CDR3 sequence (DNA): TGTGCCACCAGCAGAGGCCGAGGACAGGCCCCCGGGGAGCTGTTTTTT. Its protein product is CATSRGRGQAPGELFF.

The J gene is TRBJ1-1, the V gene TRBV6-5; 7 bases fit TRBD1. The V and J ends lost 5 bases and 1 base, in that order; junction bases with no gene match: 1. CDR1 MNHEY and CDR2 SVGAGI come from the germline V gene. CDR3 length: 13 amino acids. This CDR3 is CASSRTGNTEAFF. The CDR3 region has the DNA TGTGCCAGCAGTCGGACAGGGAACACTGAAGCTTTCTTT.

The J gene is TRBJ2-7, the V gene TRBV28, with TRBD1 matching over 9 bases. V was pared by 5 bases and J by 6 bases, with 11 bases of the junction left unmatched. In germline, CDR1 is MDHEN, CDR2 SYDVKM. CDR3 length: 15 amino acids. CDR3 in DNA: TGTGCCAGCAGTCTGGCGGGGACAGGGTTTCGCGAGCAGTACTTC. Its translation: CASSLAGTGFREQYF.

V gene TRBV27 combines with J gene TRBJ2-7, with 8 bases fitting TRBD2. This CDR3 region has 15 residues. V lost 6 bases, J lost 0 bases, and 7 bases stayed unmatched. Germline assignment: CDR1 MNHEY and CDR2 SMNVEV (reference sequence). CDR3 sequence reads: CASSRRLASSYEQYF. The CDR3 region has the DNA TGTGCCAGCAGCCGAAGACTAGCGAGCTCCTACGAGCAGTACTTC.

The rearrangement uses TRBV6-5 and TRBJ1-4; D might be TRBD1 (6 bases). Germline CDR1 and CDR2: MNHEY and SVGAGI. The V end was cut by 2 bases, the J end by 8 bases, with 12 bases between. The CDR3 is 14 residues long. CDR3 region: CASSYEGGREKLFF. The CDR3, as DNA: TGTGCCAGCAGTTACGAGGGGGGGCGCGAAAAACTGTTTTTT.

The V call is TRBV19, the J call TRBJ2-3; the match to TRBD1 covers 8 bases. The CDR3 length is 15 residues. Germline CDR1 reads LNHDA; CDR2 reads SQIVND (reference sequence). J was trimmed by 7 bases and V by 3 bases; bases with no gene match: 9. For the CDR3, the DNA is TGTGCCAGTAGTATGGAGTATGGGACAGGCTATACGCAGTATTTT. Its protein is CASSMEYGTGYTQYF.

V and J are TRBV11-1 and TRBJ2-2, with D perhaps matching TRBD1 or TRBD2 (5 bases each). The CDR3 spans 15 residues. V dropped 3 bases and J dropped 1 base, with 9 bases sitting between them. In germline, CDR1 is SGHAT, CDR2 FQDESV (reference sequence). The CDR3 sequence is CASSFWDRNTGELFF. CDR3 sequence (DNA): TGTGCCAGCAGCTTTTGGGACCGGAACACCGGGGAGCTGTTTTTT.

J is TRBJ2-1 and V is TRBV7-9; tentatively, D is TRBD2 (7 bases). CDR3 size: 15 residues. V was shortened by 2 bases and J by 8 bases, with 16 bases between the two germline ends. CDR1 is SEHNR and CDR2 is FQNEAQ in the germline V gene (reference sequence). CDR3 loop: CASSLMGAGDDEQFF. Here the CDR3 DNA reads TGTGCCAGCAGCTTAATGGGGGCGGGGGACGATGAGCAGTTCTTC.

This rearrangement joins TRBV18 to TRBJ1-1, with a tentative D call TRBD1 (6 bases). Germline CDR1 reads KGHSH; CDR2 reads LQKENI. The CDR3 consists of 14 residues. Trimming took 6 bases from V and 1 from J, leaving 12 bases between them. CDR3 region: CASSQGHPNTEAFF. The CDR3 bases are TGTGCCAGCTCTCAGGGACATCCGAACACTGAAGCTTTCTTT.

This chain connects TRBV6-1 to TRBJ1-1, with TRBD1 as a possible D gene (5 bases). The CDR3 consists of 13 residues. Between the trimmed V and J ends, which lost 2 bases and 6 bases, there was a span of 10 bases. Germline CDR1 MNHNS, CDR2 SASEGT. CDR3 amino acids: CASSETGGAEAFF. CDR3 coding DNA: TGTGCCAGCAGTGAAACAGGCGGGGCTGAAGCTTTCTTT.

CDR3 in amino acids: CASSLELAGEEQFF. The CDR3 DNA follows: TGTGCCAGCAGCTTGGAGCTAGCGGGAGAGGAGCAGTTCTTC. The chain recombines TRBV5-5 with TRBJ2-1; TRBD2 agrees at 10 bases. CDR3 length equals 14 residues. CDR1 is SGHKS and CDR2 is YYEKEE in the germline V gene (reference sequence). With 0 bases clipped from V and 10 bases from J, the junction kept 4 bases outside the gene matches.

The rearrangement uses TRBV5-6 and TRBJ1-2; tentatively, D is TRBD1 (5 bases). Germline CDR1 is SGHDT and CDR2 is YYEEEE. The V and J ends lost 0 bases and 8 bases respectively, with 8 bases between them. CDR3 length: 12 amino acids. The CDR3 bases are TGTGCCAGCAGCTTGGAAGGGGCAGGCTACACCTTC. It yields the protein CASSLEGAGYTF.

This chain connects TRBV7-9 to TRBJ2-7; 9 nucleotides line up with TRBD2. CDR1 and CDR2 (germline): SEHNR, FQNEAQ (reference sequence). J gave up 1 base and V 5 bases, and 9 bases lay outside the gene matches. The CDR3 is 16 residues long. The CDR3 nucleotides are TGTGCCAGCAGCCCGGGTTCGCGGGAGGGGTCCTACGAGCAGTACTTC. It is translated as CASSPGSREGSYEQYF.